A single sample is the source of the 30 T cell receptor beta chains below, sequenced in a study of cytomegalovirus exposure and HLA in healthy donors. Repertoires were generated with immunoSEQ multiplex PCR, while TCRdb's copy carries only in-frame clones and drops some. Of roughly 80,000 clones detected, roughly 95% appear once; the ten largest clones hold 2.5% to 4%. Sequencing used PBMCs. The receptors come from a woman aged 18-29 years in good health and CMV-seropositive.

This chain joins TRBV15 and TRBJ2-7, with TRBD1 as a possible D gene (5 bases). V was pared by 3 bases and J by 2 bases, with 11 bases between. Germline lookup yields CDR1 LNHNV and CDR2 YYDKDF (reference sequence). CDR3 length equals 14 residues. Written as DNA, the CDR3 is TGTGCCACCAGCAGTAGGGGCTCCACCTACGAGCAGTACTTC. Its protein product is CATSSRGSTYEQYF.

The chain links TRBV7-2 to TRBJ1-2, with TRBD1 matching 11 bases. The CDR3 totals 15 residues. The germline V gene encodes CDR1 SGHTA and CDR2 FQGNSA. Trimming took 5 bases from V and 5 from J; bases not matched to a gene: 7. The CDR3 region has the DNA TGTGCCAGCAGCGGTCGGACAGGGGGCCGGTATGGCTACACCTTC. This sequence encodes CASSGRTGGRYGYTF.

This clone has a handful of counts. The chain combines TRBV28 with TRBJ1-2; perhaps TRBD1 as D (5 bases). Deletions cut 8 bases from V and 3 bases from J, with 19 bases between. The V gene's germline CDR1 is MDHEN and CDR2 SYDVKM. The CDR3 loop spans 15 amino acids. This CDR3 reads CASAEPRGSDYGYTF. The CDR3 nucleotides are TGTGCCAGCGCCGAACCTCGGGGGTCGGACTATGGCTACACCTTC.

This clone occurred once. The chain carries TRBV28 and TRBJ1-2; D possibly corresponds to TRBD1 (5 bases). The CDR3 runs to 14 residues. Trimming cost V 3 bases and J 3 bases, with 11 bases left between them. CDR1 MDHEN and CDR2 SYDVKM come from the germline V gene. The chain's CDR3 is CASSFLDRDYGYTF. The CDR3 coding sequence is TGTGCCAGCAGTTTCCTCGACAGAGACTATGGCTACACCTTC.

The chain uses TRBV4-3 and TRBJ2-2; D is perhaps TRBD1 (5 bases). CDR1 is LGHNA and CDR2 is YSLEER in the germline V gene. V lost 4 bases and J lost 5, with 11 bases in between. The CDR3 is 14 residues long. CDR3 protein: CASSRNQGTGELFF. In nucleotides, the CDR3 is TGCGCCAGCAGCCGAAACCAGGGAACCGGGGAGCTGTTTTTT.

This sequence joins TRBV28 and TRBJ1-5; D unclear. Germline loops: CDR1 MDHEN, CDR2 SYDVKM. This CDR3 region has 16 residues. V was trimmed by 2 bases and J by 0 bases, leaving 11 bases between them. CDR3 loop: CASSLMRERSNQPQHF. DNA for the CDR3: TGTGCCAGCAGTTTAATGAGGGAGCGTAGCAATCAGCCCCAGCATTTT.

The rearrangement uses TRBV11-2 and TRBJ1-1; tentative D call: TRBD1 (5 bases). The CDR3 covers 15 residues. The germline CDR1 and CDR2 sequences are SGHAT and FQNNGV. Trimming stripped 1 base from V and 0 bases from J, with 9 bases between. The DNA of the CDR3 is TGTGCCAGCAGCTTAGCATGGGGCCTGAACACTGAAGCTTTCTTT. Its protein is CASSLAWGLNTEAFF.

Only a few counts were recorded for this clone. V usage is TRBV6-5 and J usage is TRBJ1-6; possible D gene TRBD1, 6 bases. V was trimmed by 8 bases and J by 9 bases, leaving 17 bases between them. Germline CDR1 MNHEY, CDR2 SVGAGI. The CDR3 loop spans 14 amino acids. CDR3 nucleotides: TGTGCCAGCTCGGAGGGGGGGGCGTCTTCACCCCTCCACTTT. It encodes CASSEGGASSPLHF.

The chain employs TRBV27 and TRBJ1-1, with 8 bases matching TRBD1. V was clipped by 2 bases and J by 4 bases; unmatched bases: 6. This CDR3 region has 15 residues. CDR1 and CDR2 from the germline V gene are MNHEY and SMNVEV (reference sequence). DNA for the CDR3: TGTGCCAGCAGTTTAGGTCGGCAGGGGGCCACTGAAGCTTTCTTT. It translates to CASSLGRQGATEAFF.

The chain joins TRBV4-2 to TRBJ2-1, with TRBD2 matching 11 bases. V trimming: 3 bases; J trimming: 3 bases; junction bases outside the gene matches: 7. Germline V lookup: CDR1 LGHNA, CDR2 YNFKEQ. The CDR3 loop spans 17 amino acids. The CDR3: CASSHDTGLADYNEQFF. The CDR3, as DNA: TGTGCCAGCAGCCACGATACGGGACTAGCGGACTACAATGAGCAGTTCTTC.

The rearrangement uses TRBV7-3 and TRBJ2-3, with 8 bases identical to TRBD1. The CDR3 consists of 14 residues. Trimming took 7 bases from V and 0 from J; bases not matched to a gene: 3. In germline, CDR1 is SGHTA, CDR2 FQGTGA. The chain's CDR3 is CASNWDRSTDTQYF. CDR3 bases: TGTGCCAGCAACTGGGACAGGAGCACAGATACGCAGTATTTT.

The rearrangement links TRBV4-1 to TRBJ2-7, with TRBD1 as a possible D gene (6 bases). CDR3 length: 15 amino acids. Trimming took off 5 bases at V and 3 bases at J, with 17 bases between the two ends. Germline V lookup: CDR1 MGHRA, CDR2 YSYEKL. The CDR3 DNA reads as TGCGCCAGCAGCATAAACCGGGACACGCGCTACGAGCAGTACTTC. Translated, it gives CASSINRDTRYEQYF.

The CDR3, as DNA: TGTGCCAGCAGCCAGCGACTAGCGGGAAGGTCAGATACGCAGTATTTT. It specifies CASSQRLAGRSDTQYF. This chain uses TRBV14 with TRBJ2-3, with 11 bases identical to TRBD2. The CDR3 covers 16 residues. The germline gives CDR1 SGHDN, CDR2 FVKESK. The junction had 6 bases not matched to a gene; V was cut back by 3 bases and J by 4 bases.

The gene calls are TRBV6-4 and TRBJ2-7; 10 nucleotides agree with TRBD2. Germline-derived CDR1 and CDR2 are MRHNA and SNTAGT. V was pared by 2 bases and J by 4 bases, with 14 bases of the junction left unmatched. The CDR3 loop spans 18 amino acids. CDR3 DNA: TGTGCCAGCAGTGACGATAAAGGACTAGCGGTAATACTATACGAGCAGTACTTC. This translates into CASSDDKGLAVILYEQYF.

The table lists this clone with a count of one. Because the CDR3's place on the DNA is in doubt, the DNA is left out and the CDR3 is given as listed by TCRdb. This sequence joins TRBV29-1 and TRBJ2-1; TRBD2, the D gene given by the table, was not confirmed from the DNA. Germline loops: CDR1 SQVTM, CDR2 ANQGSEA. The CDR3 extends over 12 residues, inclusive of both ends. The CDR3: CSVGLGTSGTLF.

This clone occurred once. V and J are TRBV7-9 and TRBJ2-7; D gene unclear. This CDR3 contains 12 residues. Trimming removed 3 bases from V and 3 bases from J, with 6 bases in between. Germline-derived CDR1 and CDR2 are SEHNR and FQNEAQ (reference sequence). CDR3 sequence reads: CASSFLFYEQYF. The CDR3 DNA reads as TGTGCCAGCAGCTTTCTCTTCTACGAGCAGTACTTC. Based on the CDR3 plus reference TRBV7-9 and TRBJ2-7, the full variable domain is DTGVSQNPRHKITKRGQNVTFRCDPISEHNRLYWYRQTLGQGPEFLTYFQNEAQLEKSRLLSDRFSAERPKGSFSTLEIQRTEQGDSAMYLCASSFLFYEQYFGPGTRLTVT.

V is TRBV15 and J is TRBJ1-3, with D unclear. Germline V gene sequence: CDR1 LNHNV, CDR2 YYDKDF (reference sequence). The CDR3 covers 15 residues. V gave up 0 bases and J gave up 1 base, with 7 bases separating them. This CDR3 reads CATSRDPGSGNTIYF. The DNA for the CDR3 is TGTGCCACCAGCAGAGATCCGGGGTCTGGAAACACCATATATTTT.

This chain's CDR3 is CASSGHPSSYEQYF. As DNA, the CDR3 is TGTGCCAGCAGCGGACACCCGAGCTCCTACGAGCAGTACTTC. V gene TRBV7-3 combines with J gene TRBJ2-7; possibly TRBD1 for D (5 bases). Trimming stripped 5 bases from V and 0 bases from J, with 11 bases between. The germline CDR1 and CDR2 sequences are SGHTA and FQGTGA. The CDR3 is 14 amino acids.

This clone appeared a few times. The chain carries TRBV7-2 and TRBJ2-7, with D possibly being TRBD1 (5 bases). Germline V gene sequence: CDR1 SGHTA, CDR2 FQGNSA. This CDR3 is built from 14 residues. V lost 8 bases, J lost 6 bases, and 20 bases lay in between. In DNA form, the CDR3 reads TGTGCCAGCTCGAATCGGAATCAGGGCCTCGAGCAGTACTTC. This encodes CASSNRNQGLEQYF.

This chain joins TRBV30 and TRBJ2-4; perhaps TRBD1 as D (5 bases). This CDR3 region has 14 residues. The V gene lost 2 bases and the J gene lost 0 bases, with 8 bases spanning the gap. Germline CDR1 reads GTSNPN; CDR2 reads SVGIG (reference sequence). CDR3 loop: CAWSLGVAKNIQYF. DNA of the CDR3: TGTGCCTGGAGTTTAGGGGTAGCCAAAAACATTCAGTACTTC.

The rearrangement joins TRBV19 to TRBJ2-3; the D gene is possibly TRBD1 (5 bases). Trimming stripped 1 base from V and 3 bases from J, with 8 bases between. CDR3 length: 14 residues. Germline V gene lookup returns CDR1 LNHDA and CDR2 SQIVND (reference sequence). In DNA, the CDR3 is TGTGCCAGTAGTATAGGCAGGGCGACAGATACGCAGTATTTT. It translates to CASSIGRATDTQYF.

V gene TRBV11-2 combines with J gene TRBJ2-2; D gene ambiguous. The V end was cut by 5 bases, the J end by 6 bases, with 13 bases between. The germline CDR1 and CDR2 sequences are SGHAT and FQNNGV. The CDR3 has 14 residues. This chain's CDR3 is CASSREWQAGELFF. The CDR3 bases are TGTGCCAGCAGCCGCGAATGGCAGGCCGGGGAGCTGTTTTTT. Variable domain in full (rest from reference TRBV11-2 and TRBJ2-2): EAGVAQSPRYKIIEKRQSVAFWCNPISGHATLYWYQQILGQGPKLLIQFQNNGVVDDSQLPKDRFSAERLKGVDSTLKIQPAKLEDSAVYLCASSREWQAGELFFGEGSRLTVL.

This sequence joins TRBV7-2 and TRBJ2-5; D is perhaps TRBD1 (6 bases). V was trimmed by 7 bases and J by 5 bases, leaving 23 bases between them. The CDR3 runs to 16 residues. The germline V gene has CDR1 SGHTA and CDR2 FQGNSA. The CDR3 spells CASKDLTRGWWETQYF. In DNA, the CDR3 is TGTGCCAGCAAGGATCTCACGAGGGGGTGGTGGGAGACCCAGTACTTC. The complete variable domain, with remaining parts taken from reference TRBV7-2 and TRBJ2-5, reads GAGVSQSPSNKVTEKGKDVELRCDPISGHTALYWYRQSLGQGLEFLIYFQGNSAPDKSGLPSDRFSAERTGGSVSTLTIQRTQQEDSAVYLCASKDLTRGWWETQYFGPGTRLLVL.

The CDR3 here is CAWSAGLQETQYF. The CDR3 nucleotides are TGTGCCTGGAGTGCGGGACTTCAAGAGACCCAGTACTTC. The chain has TRBV30 and TRBJ2-5; possibly TRBD2 for D (6 bases). This CDR3 spans 13 amino acids. Germline V gene data show CDR1 as GTSNPN and CDR2 as SVGIG (reference sequence). V was shortened by 1 base and J by 2 bases, with 8 bases between the two germline ends. The full variable domain, rest sourced from reference TRBV30 and TRBJ2-5, is SQTIHQWPATLVQPVGSPLSLECTVEGTSNPNLYWYRQAAGRGLQLLFYSVGIGQISSEVPQNLSASRPQDRQFILSSKKLLLSDSGFYLCAWSAGLQETQYFGPGTRLLVL.

The chain couples TRBV4-1 to TRBJ2-2; 13 bases match TRBD2. In germline, CDR1 is MGHRA, CDR2 YSYEKL. The CDR3 covers 20 residues. V shed 0 bases, J shed 0 bases, and the junction held 7 bases outside the gene matches. The CDR3 sequence is CASSQEWGLAGYANTGELFF. Here the CDR3 DNA reads TGCGCCAGCAGCCAAGAGTGGGGACTAGCGGGATACGCGAACACCGGGGAGCTGTTTTTT.

V is TRBV6-5 and J is TRBJ1-1; D remains ambiguous. Per germline, CDR1 MNHEY and CDR2 SVGAGI. CDR3 length equals 15 residues. Trimming shortened V by 6 bases and J by 0 bases, and 14 bases separated the two germline ends. The CDR3 here is CASSPERKMNTEAFF. In DNA, the CDR3 is TGTGCCAGCAGCCCCGAGAGAAAAATGAACACTGAAGCTTTCTTT.

This clone was detected once. The CDR3 loop is CASSKGQHNEQFF. CDR3 nucleotides: TGTGCCAGCAGCAAAGGACAGCACAATGAGCAGTTCTTC. The chain has TRBV9 and TRBJ2-1, with D perhaps matching TRBD1 (6 bases). CDR3 length: 13 residues. V gave up 4 bases and J gave up 5 bases, with 10 bases separating them. From germline, CDR1 is SGDLS and CDR2 YYNGEE.

V usage is TRBV4-3 and J usage is TRBJ2-2; 7 bases are shared with TRBD2. CDR3 length: 17 amino acids. Trimming removed 4 bases from V and 4 bases from J; junction bases left unmatched: 12. CDR1 is LGHNA, CDR2 YSLEER, per germline. The CDR3 is CASSRLLAGAGTGELFF. The CDR3 region has the DNA TGCGCCAGCAGCCGGCTCCTGGCGGGAGCGGGCACCGGGGAGCTGTTTTTT.

The gene calls are TRBV7-9 and TRBJ2-3, with 9 bases that match TRBD2. Trimming cost V 5 bases and J 2 bases; bases outside gene matches: 5. The germline V gene has CDR1 SEHNR and CDR2 FQNEAQ (reference sequence). The CDR3 consists of 15 residues. CDR3 nucleotides: TGTGCCAGCAGCCTTAGCGGGGGCTACACAGATACGCAGTATTTT. Translation gives CASSLSGGYTDTQYF.

The chain links TRBV6-5 to TRBJ1-2, with 7 bases fitting TRBD1. V shed 2 bases and J 6 bases; nucleotides not matched to a gene: 6. The CDR3 covers 14 residues. Germline V gene sequence: CDR1 MNHEY, CDR2 SVGAGI. The CDR3 nucleotides read TGTGCCAGCAGTTACCGTACAGGGGAGGATGGCTACACCTTC. Translated, it gives CASSYRTGEDGYTF.